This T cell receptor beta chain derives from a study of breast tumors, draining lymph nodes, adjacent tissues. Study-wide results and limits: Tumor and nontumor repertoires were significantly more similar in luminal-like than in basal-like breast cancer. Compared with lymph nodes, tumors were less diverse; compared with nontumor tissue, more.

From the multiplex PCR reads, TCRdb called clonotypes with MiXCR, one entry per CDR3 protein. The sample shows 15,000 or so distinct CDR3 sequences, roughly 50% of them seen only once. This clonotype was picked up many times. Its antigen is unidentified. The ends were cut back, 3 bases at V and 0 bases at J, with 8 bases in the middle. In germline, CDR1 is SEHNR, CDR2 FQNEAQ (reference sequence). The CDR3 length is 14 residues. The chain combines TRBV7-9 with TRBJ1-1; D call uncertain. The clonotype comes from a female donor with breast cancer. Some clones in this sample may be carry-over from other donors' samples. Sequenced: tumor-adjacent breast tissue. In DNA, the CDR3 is TGTGCCAGCAGCTTTAAAGCCATGAACACTGAAGCTTTCTTT. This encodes CASSFKAMNTEAFF.